This T cell receptor beta chain was identified in a study of T cell repertoires in aging, cancer and after chemotherapy. TCR beta rearrangements were amplified from peripheral blood genomic DNA. Study results and limitations: Untreated cancer patients had significantly lower blood TCR diversity than age-matched healthy donors.

The germline V gene encodes CDR1 SQVTM and CDR2 ANQGSEA. This CDR3 contains 13 residues. Trimming stripped 1 base from V and 7 bases from J, with 13 bases between. This clonotype is classed as medium-sized. Its antigen is unknown. TRB rearrangements spanning V, D and J were amplified using mixed TRB-A/B primers. TCRdb re-called the multiplex PCR reads with MiXCR, one entry per CDR3 protein. The sample shows about 6,700 distinct CDR3 sequences, roughly 23% of them seen only once. The sequenced sample consisted of blood. The clonotype originates from a human donor with a blood cancer. The chain uses TRBV29-1 and TRBJ1-2; no clear D gene. The CDR3: CSVEGPTALGYTF. In nucleotides, the CDR3 is TGCAGCGTTGAAGGCCCGACGGCCCTTGGCTACACCTTC. The full variable domain, completed using reference TRBV29-1 and TRBJ1-2, is SAVISQKPSRDICQRGTSLTIQCQVDSQVTMMFWYRQQPGQSLTLIATANQGSEATYESGFVIDKFPISRPNLTFSTLTVSNMSPEDSSIYLCSVEGPTALGYTFGSGTRLTVV.